The present T cell receptor beta chain was sequenced within a study of blood T cell repertoires in COVID-19. Germline V gene sequence: CDR1 SGHRS, CDR2 YFSETQ. The CDR3 consists of 11 residues. The ends were cut back, 4 bases at V and 9 bases at J, with 8 bases in the middle. Source study methods: Reference gene primer amplification gave estimated nucleated cell counts. TCRdb's table, derived via immunoSEQ multiplex PCR, lists solely in-frame clones and lacks some. That table furnishes V, J and clone size, whereas the DNA furnished D and trimming. The sample contains 40,000 to 50,000 clones, around nine tenths of which appear only once.

The receptor was derived from a man over 45 with active COVID-19. V and J are TRBV5-1 and TRBJ2-1, with no clear D. The sequenced material came from peripheral blood. The CDR3 sequence: CASSLGAEQFF. CDR3 DNA sequence: TGCGCCAGCAGCCTAGGCGCTGAGCAGTTCTTC.